One T cell receptor (beta chain) is described in this entry. Clones were read by immunoSEQ multiplex PCR, and TCRdb kept only the in-frame ones, dropping some. The table has 450,000 to 500,000 clones, over 70% seen once. This CDR3 comprises 16 residues. J gave up 4 bases and V 4 bases, and 7 bases lay outside the gene matches. Germline CDR1 SEHNR, CDR2 FQNEAQ (reference sequence). This record belongs to a study of shared clonotypes between healthy human individuals. Donors were healthy HIV-negative adults without recently reported acute infections or vaccinations. With unsorted samples, genomic DNA was obtained from tens of millions of PBMCs.

This sequence was found in a woman in her forties in good health. Some clones in this sample may be carry-over from other donors' samples. Source material: PBMCs. The chain has TRBV7-9 and TRBJ2-7; 13 bases map to TRBD2. The CDR3 is CASSSGTSGIGYEQYF. The CDR3 bases are TGTGCCAGCAGCTCCGGGACTAGCGGGATTGGGTACGAGCAGTACTTC. Combining the CDR3 with reference TRBV7-9 and TRBJ2-7 gives the whole variable domain DTGVSQNPRHKITKRGQNVTFRCDPISEHNRLYWYRQTLGQGPEFLTYFQNEAQLEKSRLLSDRFSAERPKGSFSTLEIQRTEQGDSAMYLCASSSGTSGIGYEQYFGPGTRLTVT.